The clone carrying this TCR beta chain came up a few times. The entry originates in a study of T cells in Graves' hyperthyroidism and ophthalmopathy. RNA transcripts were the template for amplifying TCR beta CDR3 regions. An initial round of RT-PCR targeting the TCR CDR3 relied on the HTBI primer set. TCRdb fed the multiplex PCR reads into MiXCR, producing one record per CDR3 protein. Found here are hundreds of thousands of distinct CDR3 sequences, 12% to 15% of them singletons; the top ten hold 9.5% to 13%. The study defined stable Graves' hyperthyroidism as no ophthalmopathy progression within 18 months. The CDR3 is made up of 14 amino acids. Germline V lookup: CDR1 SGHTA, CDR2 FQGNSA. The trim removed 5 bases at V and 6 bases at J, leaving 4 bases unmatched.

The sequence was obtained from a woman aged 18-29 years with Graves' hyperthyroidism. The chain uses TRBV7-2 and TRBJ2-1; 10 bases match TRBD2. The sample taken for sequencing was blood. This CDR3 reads CASSRLAGINEQFF. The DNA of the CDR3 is TGTGCCAGCAGCCGACTAGCGGGCATCAATGAGCAGTTCTTC.